The 18 T cell receptor beta chains in this list originate from one sample, sequenced in a study of blood T cell repertoires in COVID-19. Measured with immunoSEQ multiplex PCR; TCRdb has only the in-frame clones, and not every one. The table records 200,000 to 300,000 clones, 75% to 90% of them present only once. What was sequenced was PBMCs or T cells enriched from blood (not recorded which). These receptors came from a woman in her thirties who had recovered from COVID-19.

This sequence joins TRBV30 and TRBJ1-2; TRBD1 matches 11 bases. V lost 4 bases and J lost 7; bases outside the gene matches: 11. CDR1 is GTSNPN and CDR2 is SVGIG in the germline V gene (reference sequence). The CDR3 loop spans 15 amino acids. CDR3 loop: CAWKFLRTGGGGYTF. Here the CDR3 DNA reads TGTGCCTGGAAATTTCTGAGGACAGGGGGCGGTGGCTACACCTTC.

The chain uses TRBV7-9 and TRBJ1-2; 8 bases align to TRBD1. Germline lookup yields CDR1 SEHNR and CDR2 FQNEAQ (reference sequence). The CDR3 has 13 residues. V shed 0 bases and J 6 bases; nucleotides not matched to a gene: 0. CDR3 residues: CASSLARGHGYTF. The CDR3 DNA is TGTGCCAGCAGCTTAGCCAGGGGGCATGGCTACACCTTC.

This chain uses TRBV4-2 with TRBJ2-3; D might be TRBD2 (6 bases). The germline CDR1 and CDR2 sequences are LGHNA and YNFKEQ. V lost 1 base and J 6 bases, leaving 11 bases between the germline ends. The CDR3 sequence is 14 residues long. This CDR3 reads CASSQGRRADTQYF. DNA for the CDR3: TGTGCCAGCAGCCAAGGAAGGAGGGCGGATACGCAGTATTTT.

J is TRBJ2-3 and V is TRBV7-9; 14 bases align to TRBD2. Germline CDR1 and CDR2: SEHNR and FQNEAQ (reference sequence). V shed 11 bases and J 1 base; nucleotides not matched to a gene: 14. This CDR3 has 18 amino acids. The CDR3 DNA follows: TGTGCCGGCTCCCGGACCGGGGGACTAGCGGGAGGCACAGATACGCAGTATTTT. Amino acid sequence: CAGSRTGGLAGGTDTQYF.

A note on this clone: The same CDR3 can be traced to other DNA sequences in this sample. The genes are TRBV5-4 and TRBJ1-2; 11 bases are a match to TRBD1. From germline, CDR1 is SGHNT and CDR2 YYREEE (reference sequence). Trimming cost V 0 bases and J 5 bases; bases outside gene matches: 3. This CDR3 has 15 amino acids. The CDR3 DNA reads TGTGCCAGCAGCTTGGGGGGACAGGGGGTATATGGCTACACCTTC. Its translation: CASSLGGQGVYGYTF.

This clone was observed a few times. The rearrangement joins TRBV5-1 to TRBJ1-1, with TRBD1 as a possible D gene (6 bases). Germline V CDR1 and CDR2: SGHRS, YFSETQ. The ends were cut back, 6 bases at V and 5 bases at J, with 20 bases in the middle. The CDR3 is 15 amino acids. CDR3: CASKGFTGSTTEAFF. In nucleotides, the CDR3 is TGCGCCAGCAAAGGTTTTACAGGGTCGACGACTGAAGCTTTCTTT.

The J gene is TRBJ2-1, the V gene TRBV7-9, with 10 positions matching TRBD1. In germline, CDR1 is SEHNR, CDR2 FQNEAQ (reference sequence). The CDR3 runs to 16 residues. V trimming: 5 bases; J trimming: 7 bases; junction bases outside the gene matches: 11. The CDR3 region has the DNA TGTGCCAGCAGCCCCGAGGGGGACAGGGGAAATAATGAGCAGTTCTTC. This codes for CASSPEGDRGNNEQFF.

This chain connects TRBV9 to TRBJ1-1, with 7 positions matching TRBD1. The junction had 13 bases not matched to a gene; V was cut back by 4 bases and J by 7 bases. Germline V lookup: CDR1 SGDLS, CDR2 YYNGEE. The length of the CDR3 is 15 residues. Here the CDR3 reads CASSSSRDRAYEAFF. The CDR3 nucleotides read TGTGCCAGCAGCTCCAGTCGTGACAGGGCTTATGAAGCTTTCTTT.

This sequence joins TRBV19 and TRBJ1-1; D is ambiguous. Germline lookup yields CDR1 LNHDA and CDR2 SQIVND (reference sequence). Trimming cost V 4 bases and J 6 bases, with 12 bases left between them. The CDR3 spans 13 residues. The chain's CDR3 is CASSKESLAEAFF. The CDR3, as DNA: TGTGCCAGTAGTAAAGAGAGTCTCGCTGAAGCTTTCTTT.

The rearrangement links TRBV5-1 to TRBJ1-1; possible D gene TRBD1, 6 bases. Germline lookup yields CDR1 SGHRS and CDR2 YFSETQ. Deletions cut 0 bases from V and 2 bases from J, with 14 bases between. This CDR3 comprises 16 residues. DNA for the CDR3: TGCGCCAGCAGCTTGGATTTAGCAGGGGCTAACACTGAAGCTTTCTTT. This gives the protein CASSLDLAGANTEAFF.

The chain carries TRBV28 and TRBJ2-7, with no clear D. This CDR3 has 15 amino acids. Trimming removed 1 base from V and 3 bases from J, with 13 bases in between. The germline CDR1 and CDR2 sequences are MDHEN and SYDVKM. The CDR3 coding sequence is TGTGCCAGCAGTTTATTTTCGCGGAGATACTACGAGCAGTACTTC. Translating it yields CASSLFSRRYYEQYF.

The chain recombines TRBV3-1 (or the pseudogene TRBV3-2) with TRBJ2-1; 12 nucleotides line up with TRBD2. CDR3 size: 14 residues. J gave up 7 bases and V 4 bases, and 2 bases lay outside the gene matches. Germline V gives CDR1 LGHDT, CDR2 YNNKEL (reference sequence). This chain's CDR3 is CASSRLAGVNEQFF. In DNA form, the CDR3 reads TGTGCCAGCAGCCGACTAGCGGGAGTTAATGAGCAGTTCTTC.

DNA for the CDR3: TGTGCCAGCAGCTCGGGGGGGAGTAATCAGCCCCAGCATTTT. Translated, it gives CASSSGGSNQPQHF. This chain uses TRBV7-9 with TRBJ1-5; possible D gene TRBD1, 5 bases. Trimming cost V 4 bases and J 4 bases, with 11 bases left between them. Looked up from germline, CDR1 is SEHNR and CDR2 is FQNEAQ (reference sequence). There are 14 residues in the CDR3.

This clone was seen a single time. The chain is built from TRBV28 and TRBJ2-4, with D unclear. V lost 4 bases and J 0 bases, leaving 13 bases between the germline ends. Per germline, CDR1 MDHEN and CDR2 SYDVKM. The CDR3 is 16 residues long. The CDR3 spells CASSSRQRLAKNIQYF. The DNA for the CDR3 is TGTGCCAGCAGTTCCCGTCAGAGGTTAGCCAAAAACATTCAGTACTTC.

The chain uses TRBV25-1 and TRBJ1-3; D not certain. The V end was cut by 4 bases, the J end by 0 bases, with 16 bases between. The CDR3 spans 17 residues. The V gene's germline CDR1 is MGHDK and CDR2 SYGVNS. The CDR3 sequence: CASSGSGLSGSGNTIYF. Written as DNA, the CDR3 is TGTGCCAGCAGTGGCTCCGGACTTTCCGGCTCTGGAAACACCATATATTTT.

The chain is built from TRBV7-2 and TRBJ2-5; no firm D call. The V end lost 3 bases, the J end lost 3 bases, and 14 bases lay between the germline ends. The CDR3 is 15 residues long. Germline V gives CDR1 SGHTA, CDR2 FQGNSA. In nucleotides, the CDR3 is TGTGCCAGCAGCTTTTCCGAAGCTAGTGAAGAGACCCAGTACTTC. Translation gives CASSFSEASEETQYF. Based on the CDR3 plus reference TRBV7-2 and TRBJ2-5, the full variable domain is GAGVSQSPSNKVTEKGKDVELRCDPISGHTALYWYRQSLGQGLEFLIYFQGNSAPDKSGLPSDRFSAERTGGSVSTLTIQRTQQEDSAVYLCASSFSEASEETQYFGPGTRLLVL.

The chain recombines TRBV29-1 with TRBJ2-7; weak D call: TRBD2 (5 bases). In germline, CDR1 is SQVTM, CDR2 ANQGSEA. The V gene lost 4 bases and the J gene lost 3 bases, with 7 bases spanning the gap. This CDR3 has 11 amino acids. CDR3 amino acids: CSVVGNYEQYF. The CDR3 bases are TGCAGCGTTGTCGGGAACTACGAGCAGTACTTC.

The chain joins TRBV10-3 to TRBJ1-2; D might be TRBD1 (5 bases). Germline V lookup: CDR1 ENHRY, CDR2 SYGVKD. The CDR3 is 16 residues long. V dropped 6 bases and J dropped 3 bases, with 20 bases sitting between them. CDR3 sequence (DNA): TGTGCCATCAGCTTGCACCCGGACATCAATTACTATGGCTACACCTTC. Encoded protein: CAISLHPDINYYGYTF.